In its sample, the clone carrying this T cell receptor beta chain was seen a few times. This sample was included in a study of blood T cell repertoires in COVID-19. Study at large: In each case, the material was cDNA or gDNA derived from T cells, B-cell-depleted T cells, or PBMCs.

Some clones are missing from TCRdb's copy, which holds only in-frame ones; the method was immunoSEQ multiplex PCR. The data contain 250,000 or so clones, approximately 86% of them seen just once; the ten biggest clones take up about 1.6%. Germline values: CDR1 KGHSH, CDR2 LQKENI. Trimming stripped 2 bases from V and 5 bases from J, with 15 bases between. The CDR3 length is 15 residues. The chain employs TRBV18 and TRBJ2-5, with D perhaps TRBD2 (5 bases). The TCR sequence derives from a woman in her fifties or sixties who had recovered from COVID-19. The specimen sequenced was PBMCs or T cells enriched from blood (not recorded which). The CDR3 nucleotides read TGTGCCAGCTCACCAGAGAGTGGAGGAAGGGAGACCCAGTACTTC. This encodes CASSPESGGRETQYF. Looking up the rest from reference TRBV18 and TRBJ2-5 gives the full variable domain: NAGVMQNPRHLVRRRGQEARLRCSPMKGHSHVYWYRQLPEEGLKFMVYLQKENIIDESGMPKERFSAEFPKEGPSILRIQQVVRGDSAAYFCASSPESGGRETQYFGPGTRLLVL.